The clone carrying this T cell receptor beta chain was seen a few times. Its specificity is unknown. Alongside a J-beta primer mix, a sample-barcoded 5' primer served in a second PCR lasting about 6 to 12 cycles. Paired-end reads containing CDR3 totaled no fewer than 3 million for each sample. TCRdb re-called the 5' RACE reads through MiXCR, storing one row per CDR3 protein. The table has about 1.8 million distinct CDR3 sequences, around half seen once. The CDR3 is 21 residues long. V lost 5 bases, J lost 5 bases, and 20 bases stayed unmatched. Germline CDR1 SGHVS, CDR2 FQNEAQ. The data belong to a study of blood T cells in healthy people across ages. The study's findings and limits: A roughly linear age-dependent decrease characterized TCR beta diversity per million T cells.

Sequenced input: blood. The chain couples TRBV7-8 to TRBJ2-1, with 14 bases matching TRBD2. This clonotype was obtained from a woman aged 40 to 50 in good health. The CDR3 spells CASSPSGGLAGVRGGNNEQFF. The DNA of the CDR3 is TGTGCCAGCAGCCCATCGGGGGGACTAGCGGGGGTCCGCGGCGGAAACAATGAGCAGTTCTTC.